Listed below are T cell receptor beta chains from one sample, sequenced in a study of shared T cell receptors in the human thymus. Generated by immunoSEQ multiplex PCR, the TCRdb table keeps only in-frame clones and is missing some. The table lists roughly 500,000 clones, 70% to 80% of them singletons. These sequences were also reported in another study, on human thymus T cells.

The specimen sequenced was thymocytes. Receptor source: a boy under three years old with a congenital heart defect. Both conserved end residues are part of each CDR3. Fields, in order: CDR3 protein, CDR3 DNA, V gene, clone size, D gene, J gene. A D gene is named only where the DNA matches it firmly. Expanded clones are given a class, and other clones once, few, many or no size at all.

CAWSVQQGGEQYF,TGTGCCTGGAGTGTACAACAGGGGGGCGAGCAGTACTTC,TRBV30,once,TRBD1,TRBJ2-7
CASSELAGRGETQYF,TGTGCCAGCAGTGAACTAGCGGGGAGGGGGGAGACCCAGTACTTC,TRBV25-1,NA,TRBD2,TRBJ2-5
CASSPMGAPPLNQETQYF,TGTGCCAGCAGCCCCATGGGGGCCCCCCCCCTTAATCAAGAGACCCAGTACTTC,TRBV7-9,NA,NA,TRBJ2-5
CASSPTLNYGYTF,TGTGCCAGCAGCCCGACACTTAACTATGGCTACACCTTC,TRBV5-6,NA,NA,TRBJ1-2
CASSQSARGNYEQYF,TGCGCCAGCAGCCAGTCCGCGCGGGGTAACTACGAGCAGTACTTC,TRBV4-1,few,NA,TRBJ2-7
CANSPDPGGNQPQHF,TGTGCCAACAGCCCGGACCCGGGAGGTAATCAGCCCCAGCATTTT,TRBV7-2,NA,NA,TRBJ1-5
CASSLSPFGGRIDEQFF,TGTGCCAGCAGTTTGTCCCCCTTTGGCGGGAGAATCGATGAGCAGTTCTTC,TRBV27,NA,TRBD2,TRBJ2-1
CASSRTGSQRSSYNEQFF,TGTGCCAGCAGCCGGACAGGGTCCCAAAGGAGCTCCTACAATGAGCAGTTCTTC,TRBV11-2,NA,TRBD1,TRBJ2-1
CASSLSTLGVLAGVHYEQYF,TGTGCCAGCAGTTTATCGACTCTGGGGGTTCTAGCGGGAGTACACTACGAGCAGTACTTC,TRBV27,NA,TRBD2,TRBJ2-7
CASSLGTSGPDTQYF,TGTGCCAGCAGCCTAGGGACTAGCGGCCCGGATACGCAGTATTTT,TRBV28,NA,TRBD2,TRBJ2-3
CASSEEHREPYEQYF,TGTGCCAGCAGTGAAGAACACAGGGAACCCTACGAGCAGTACTTC,TRBV25-1,NA,NA,TRBJ2-7
CASSHILAGVYNEQFF,TGCGCCAGCAGCCACATTCTAGCGGGGGTCTACAATGAGCAGTTCTTC,TRBV4-3,NA,TRBD2,TRBJ2-1
CASTPSREPSTDTQYF,TGTGCCAGCACCCCCAGCCGGGAGCCGAGCACAGATACGCAGTATTTT,TRBV28,NA,NA,TRBJ2-3
CAWSPAGRATNEKLFF,TGTGCCTGGAGTCCCGCCGGGAGGGCAACTAATGAAAAACTGTTTTTT,TRBV30,NA,NA,TRBJ1-4
CASSYTGTGLEQYF,TGTGCCAGCAGTTACACCGGGACAGGGCTCGAGCAGTACTTC,TRBV6-5,NA,TRBD1,TRBJ2-7
CASSLQGGYEQYF,TGTGCCAGCAGTTTGCAGGGCGGCTACGAGCAGTACTTC,TRBV27,NA,NA,TRBJ2-7
CASSRQGGSVGYTF,TGTGCCAGCAGCCGACAGGGGGGATCGGTTGGCTACACCTTC,TRBV14,NA,TRBD1,TRBJ1-2
CASSLADSLYEQYF,TGTGCCAGCAGCTTAGCGGACAGCCTGTACGAGCAGTACTTC,TRBV7-8,NA,NA,TRBJ2-7
CASSETVNTGELFF,TGTGCCAGCAGCGAGACAGTGAACACCGGGGAGCTGTTTTTT,TRBV7-9,NA,NA,TRBJ2-2
CAWSEASGSKDTQYF,TGTGCCTGGAGTGAAGCTAGCGGGAGTAAAGATACGCAGTATTTT,TRBV30,NA,TRBD2,TRBJ2-3
CATSIGTSGILDTQYF,TGTGCCACCAGCATAGGGACTAGCGGGATCTTGGATACGCAGTATTTT,TRBV15,NA,TRBD2,TRBJ2-3
CASRRGSYEQYF,TGTGCCAGCCGACGCGGGAGCTACGAGCAGTACTTC,TRBV6-5,NA,TRBD2,TRBJ2-7
CASRAGQRHYEQYF,TGTGCCAGCAGAGCAGGACAGAGACATTACGAGCAGTACTTC,TRBV21-1,NA,NA,TRBJ2-7